The 5 T cell receptor beta chains below come from one sample, sequenced in a study of cytomegalovirus exposure and HLA in healthy donors. The PCR used 60 Vbeta and 13 Jbeta primers. TCRdb's table, derived via immunoSEQ multiplex PCR, lists solely in-frame clones and lacks some. The sample yields some 110,000 clones, roughly 76% seen once. Material for sequencing was PBMCs. These receptors came from a man aged 45 to 65 in good health and CMV-seropositive.

The table lists this clone with a few counts. V gene TRBV19 combines with J gene TRBJ1-5; D not resolved. The germline V gene encodes CDR1 LNHDA and CDR2 SQIVND (reference sequence). There are 15 residues in the CDR3. Trimming took 5 bases from V and 2 from J, leaving 13 bases between them. The CDR3 nucleotides read TGTGCCAGTAGTCCACAATCGCAGGGCAATCAGCCCCAGCATTTT. Its translation is CASSPQSQGNQPQHF.

The chain links TRBV7-2 to TRBJ2-7, with D maybe TRBD2 (6 bases). Germline lookup yields CDR1 SGHTA and CDR2 FQGNSA. This CDR3 spans 13 amino acids. V lost 3 bases and J 0 bases, leaving 6 bases between the germline ends. CDR3 in DNA: TGTGCCAGCAGCTTGACTAGCTCCTACGAGCAGTACTTC. It encodes CASSLTSSYEQYF. Full variable domain (remainder filled in from reference TRBV7-2 and TRBJ2-7): GAGVSQSPSNKVTEKGKDVELRCDPISGHTALYWYRQSLGQGLEFLIYFQGNSAPDKSGLPSDRFSAERTGGSVSTLTIQRTQQEDSAVYLCASSLTSSYEQYFGPGTRLTVT.

V and J are TRBV6-5 and TRBJ1-6, with TRBD1 identical over 7 bases. V lost 4 bases, J lost 0 bases, and 3 bases stayed unmatched. The CDR3 covers 16 residues. The germline CDR1 and CDR2 sequences are MNHEY and SVGAGI. This CDR3 reads CASSWDSSSYNSPLHF. The CDR3 DNA is TGTGCCAGCAGTTGGGACAGTAGCTCCTATAATTCACCCCTCCACTTT.

V is TRBV19 and J is TRBJ2-2; 9 bases are shared with TRBD2. CDR1 is LNHDA and CDR2 is SQIVND in the germline V gene (reference sequence). The CDR3 runs to 16 residues. J lost 0 bases, V lost 7 bases, and 6 bases had no gene match. The CDR3 region is CASTPSGTTNTGELFF. CDR3 bases: TGTGCCAGTACCCCTAGCGGGACAACGAACACCGGGGAGCTGTTTTTT. The full variable domain, rest sourced from reference TRBV19 and TRBJ2-2, is DGGITQSPKYLFRKEGQNVTLSCEQNLNHDAMYWYRQDPGQGLRLIYYSQIVNDFQKGDIAEGYSVSREKKESFPLTVTSAQKNPTAFYLCASTPSGTTNTGELFFGEGSRLTVL.

This chain connects TRBV2 to TRBJ2-1, with TRBD2 matching 8 bases. Germline loops: CDR1 SNHLY, CDR2 FYNNEI. This CDR3 region has 12 residues. The trim removed 7 bases at V and 10 bases at J, leaving 6 bases unmatched. CDR3 sequence reads: CASTKSGGEQFF. CDR3 DNA: TGTGCCAGCACGAAGAGCGGGGGCGAGCAGTTCTTC.